Below, 29 T cell receptor beta chains from the same sample are listed, as sequenced in a study of response to subunit inactivated influenza vaccine. TCRdb ran MiXCR on the RT-PCR reads and lists one entry per CDR3 protein. This table has about 580,000 distinct CDR3 sequences, 14% appearing once. Sequencing was performed on PBMCs from blood, taken 11 to 12 days after vaccination. The receptor source for this set is a man aged 50-59 years who received an inactivated influenza vaccine.

The sample holds a few counts of this clonotype. The chain uses TRBV3-1 and TRBJ2-2; no firm D call. Germline values: CDR1 LGHDT, CDR2 YNNKEL (reference sequence). CDR3 length: 15 amino acids. V was pared by 3 bases and J by 4 bases, with 12 bases between. The chain's CDR3 is CASSHPPYPTGELFF. In DNA form, the CDR3 reads TGTGCCAGCAGCCATCCCCCCTATCCCACCGGGGAGCTGTTTTTT.

This clonotype was seen many times. The chain uses TRBV20-1 and TRBJ2-3; D perhaps matches TRBD1 (6 bases). The germline CDR1 and CDR2 sequences are DFQATT and SNEGSKA (reference sequence). The V end was cut by 8 bases, the J end by 1 base, with 13 bases between. CDR3 length: 13 amino acids. The CDR3 coding sequence is TGCAGTCCCGCGGACAGCCGCACAGATACGCAGTATTTT. Translated, it gives CSPADSRTDTQYF.

The V gene is TRBV5-1, the J gene TRBJ1-1; no firm D call. This CDR3 region has 15 residues. V lost 4 bases and J lost 0, with 13 bases in between. Germline CDR1 reads SGHRS; CDR2 reads YFSETQ. CDR3 DNA: TGCGCCAGCAGCCCGGGAGTCCTTCTGAACACTGAAGCTTTCTTT. It specifies CASSPGVLLNTEAFF.

This clonotype was seen at least ten times. The chain has TRBV12-3 or TRBV12-4 and TRBJ2-2, with D unresolved. Trimming left V 3 bases short and J 7 bases short, with 6 bases between. The CDR3 is made up of 12 amino acids. The CDR3 region is CASSFMGGELFF. The CDR3 coding sequence is TGTGCCAGCAGTTTCATGGGCGGGGAGCTGTTTTTT.

The chain employs TRBV20-1 and TRBJ1-4, with 7 nucleotides matching TRBD1. Germline V gives CDR1 DFQATT, CDR2 SNEGSKA (reference sequence). The ends lost 5 bases at V and 10 bases at J; junction bases unmatched: 13. This CDR3 is 14 amino acids long. In nucleotides, the CDR3 is TGCAGTGCTCCACAGGGGTTACAATTAGGAAAACTGTTTTTT. It is translated as CSAPQGLQLGKLFF.

The table lists this clonotype with a few counts. The rearrangement uses TRBV5-1 and TRBJ2-3; D assignment may be TRBD1 or TRBD2 (5 bases each). Between the trimmed V and J ends, which lost 3 bases and 6 bases, there was a span of 17 bases. The CDR3 extends over 15 amino acids. CDR1 is SGHRS, CDR2 YFSETQ, per germline. The CDR3: CASSWGGLAVDTQYF. CDR3 nucleotides: TGCGCCAGCAGCTGGGGCGGGCTAGCCGTCGATACGCAGTATTTT.

This chain connects TRBV11-2 to TRBJ1-3; unclear D gene. V was trimmed by 2 bases and J by 4 bases, leaving 6 bases between them. The CDR3 covers 13 residues. Germline values: CDR1 SGHAT, CDR2 FQNNGV. The CDR3: CASSLKQGNTIYF. CDR3 sequence (DNA): TGTGCCAGCAGCTTAAAACAGGGAAACACCATATATTTT.

This clonotype was observed at least ten times. The rearrangement uses TRBV12-3 or TRBV12-4 and TRBJ1-1; D is perhaps TRBD1 (5 bases). The CDR3 contains 15 residues. V gave up 7 bases and J gave up 2 bases, with 17 bases separating them. CDR3 DNA sequence: TGTGCCAGCACCCGGGGGAAGGACGGAAACACTGAAGCTTTCTTT. This translates into CASTRGKDGNTEAFF.

This rearrangement joins TRBV5-1 to TRBJ2-7; 9 bases are a match to TRBD2. J lost 3 bases, V lost 5 bases, and 6 bases had no gene match. Germline V gene data show CDR1 as SGHRS and CDR2 as YFSETQ. There are 14 residues in the CDR3. In nucleotides, the CDR3 is TGCGCCAGCAGTCTAGCGGGGCCGATCTACGAGCAGTACTTC. Amino acid sequence: CASSLAGPIYEQYF.

V is TRBV5-1 and J is TRBJ2-1, with D perhaps TRBD2 (6 bases). V shed 4 bases and J shed 1 base, with 15 bases lying between them. CDR1 SGHRS and CDR2 YFSETQ come from the germline V gene. The CDR3 is 16 amino acids. In DNA form, the CDR3 reads TGCGCCAGCAGCCGAACGTCCGGGGGTTCCTACAATGAGCAGTTCTTC. Encoded protein: CASSRTSGGSYNEQFF.

This clonotype was picked up a small number of times. The chain is built from TRBV6-2 or TRBV6-3 and TRBJ2-1; the D gene is possibly TRBD1 (5 bases). CDR1 and CDR2 from the germline V gene are MNHEY and SVGEGT. V dropped 2 bases and J dropped 8 bases, with 10 bases sitting between them. The CDR3 consists of 13 residues. CDR3: CASSYRGYDEQFF. The CDR3 DNA follows: TGTGCCAGCAGTTACAGGGGATATGATGAGCAGTTCTTC.

This clonotype turned up a few times. The gene calls are TRBV15 and TRBJ2-2; 12 bases are a match to TRBD2. This CDR3 comprises 16 residues. J lost 3 bases, V lost 5 bases, and 4 bases had no gene match. The germline CDR1 and CDR2 sequences are LNHNV and YYDKDF (reference sequence). CDR3 nucleotide sequence: TGTGCCACCAGCCCTAGCGGGAGGGGAGACACCGGGGAGCTGTTTTTT. Its translation: CATSPSGRGDTGELFF.

The J gene is TRBJ2-5, the V gene TRBV29-1, with TRBD2 as a possible D gene (6 bases). The germline gives CDR1 SQVTM, CDR2 ANQGSEA. The CDR3 covers 13 residues. The ends were cut back, 3 bases at V and 0 bases at J, with 8 bases in the middle. CDR3 region: CSVEEGYQETQYF. CDR3 nucleotides: TGCAGCGTTGAGGAGGGGTACCAAGAGACCCAGTACTTC.

This clonotype was counted between two and nine times. V and J are TRBV4-3 and TRBJ2-5, with TRBD2 matching 13 bases. V shed 1 base and J 0 bases; nucleotides not matched to a gene: 5. CDR3 length: 18 amino acids. From germline, CDR1 is LGHNA and CDR2 YSLEER. This CDR3 reads CASSQGETSGGHQETQYF. CDR3 coding DNA: TGCGCCAGCAGCCAAGGGGAGACTAGCGGGGGGCACCAAGAGACCCAGTACTTC.

This chain connects TRBV24-1 to TRBJ2-7, with 8 positions matching TRBD1. Germline loops: CDR1 KGHDR, CDR2 SFDVKD. The CDR3 sequence is 15 residues long. Trimming removed 9 bases from V and 0 bases from J; junction bases left unmatched: 9. The DNA for the CDR3 is TGTGCCACCCCCCACCGGGACAGGAACTCCTACGAGCAGTACTTC. Encoded protein: CATPHRDRNSYEQYF.

This clonotype was observed a few times. The V and J genes are TRBV2 and TRBJ2-3; TRBD2 matches 11 bases. The germline CDR1 and CDR2 sequences are SNHLY and FYNNEI. This CDR3 has 18 amino acids. With 4 bases clipped from V and 3 bases from J, the junction kept 12 bases outside the gene matches. CDR3 in amino acids: CASSVVTSGGIVTDTQYF. CDR3 bases: TGTGCCAGCAGTGTGGTCACTAGCGGGGGTATCGTAACAGATACGCAGTATTTT. Variable domain in full (rest from reference TRBV2 and TRBJ2-3): EPEVTQTPSHQVTQMGQEVILRCVPISNHLYFYWYRQILGQKVEFLVSFYNNEISEKSEIFDDQFSVERPDGSNFTLKIRSTKLEDSAMYFCASSVVTSGGIVTDTQYFGPGTRLTVL.

The rearrangement joins TRBV11-2 to TRBJ2-7, with 12 bases lining up with TRBD2. J gave up 4 bases and V 6 bases, and 10 bases lay outside the gene matches. Germline CDR1 and CDR2: SGHAT and FQNNGV. The CDR3 has 16 residues. The CDR3 sequence: CASSAPVGLAGYEQYF. The CDR3 region has the DNA TGTGCCAGCAGTGCCCCCGTCGGACTAGCGGGGTACGAGCAGTACTTC.

Of note for this clonotype: An end of the junction differs from the germline gene, which may be a read error. V is TRBV5-1 and J is TRBJ2-3; 14 nucleotides match TRBD2. CDR1 is SGHRS, CDR2 YFSETQ, per germline. The CDR3 is made up of 16 amino acids. The CDR3 nucleotides read TGCGCCATCAGCTTCCCCGGGACTAGCGGGAGCAATACGCAGTATTTT. Protein product: CAISFPGTSGSNTQYF. Together with reference TRBV5-1 and TRBJ2-3, the CDR3 gives the full variable domain: KAGVTQTPRYLIKTRGQQVTLSCSPISGHRSVSWYQQTPGQGLQFLFEYFSETQRNKGNFPGRFSGRQFSNSRSEMNVSTLELGDSALYLCAISFPGTSGSNTQYFGPGTRLTVL.

This clonotype was found a few times. The genes are TRBV4-3 and TRBJ1-2; 8 bases agree with TRBD1. The CDR3 covers 17 residues. CDR1 is LGHNA and CDR2 is YSLEER in the germline V gene. Unmatched junction bases numbered 15, after V lost 1 base and J lost 8 bases. The CDR3 DNA reads as TGCGCCAGCAGCCAAGGAATCCCCGGGACAGGCACCCTAGGCTACACCTTC. This gives the protein CASSQGIPGTGTLGYTF.

V usage is TRBV3-1 and J usage is TRBJ2-7; D remains ambiguous. This CDR3 contains 15 residues. V was pared by 4 bases and J by 0 bases, with 13 bases between. Germline CDR1 is LGHDT and CDR2 is YNNKEL (reference sequence). CDR3 DNA sequence: TGTGCCAGCAGCCCAGGTGGCAGCTACTCCTACGAGCAGTACTTC. Translated: CASSPGGSYSYEQYF.

The V call is TRBV20-1, the J call TRBJ2-7, with a possible D match to TRBD2 (5 bases). CDR3 length equals 11 residues. V lost 8 bases and J 5 bases, leaving 13 bases between the germline ends. The germline V gene encodes CDR1 DFQATT and CDR2 SNEGSKA (reference sequence). CDR3 sequence: CSSDEGNEQYF. The CDR3 DNA reads TGCAGTTCCGATGAGGGAAACGAGCAGTACTTC.

V is TRBV12-3 or TRBV12-4 and J is TRBJ1-5; 8 bases line up with TRBD1. The ends lost 6 bases at V and 6 bases at J; junction bases unmatched: 10. The CDR3 is 15 amino acids. CDR3 nucleotides: TGTGCCAGCAGACTGGCAGGGGGCTCCAGTCAGCCCCAGCATTTT. This codes for CASRLAGGSSQPQHF.

The gene calls are TRBV6-2 or TRBV6-3 and TRBJ2-1; a weak D match, TRBD2 (6 bases). The V gene's germline CDR1 is MNHEY and CDR2 SVGEGT. The germline V and J ends were trimmed by 6 bases and 2 bases, with 17 bases remaining between them. The CDR3 spans 16 residues. This CDR3 reads CASRNPVGGTYNEQFF. The CDR3 nucleotides are TGTGCCAGCAGAAACCCGGTCGGGGGTACCTACAATGAGCAGTTCTTC.

The sample holds a few counts of this clonotype. V gene TRBV6-5 combines with J gene TRBJ2-2; D gene uncertain. V lost 1 base and J 7 bases, leaving 13 bases between the germline ends. The CDR3 consists of 15 residues. Germline V CDR1 and CDR2: MNHEY, SVGAGI. The CDR3 sequence: CASSYLKVEIGELFF. CDR3 DNA sequence: TGTGCCAGCAGTTACTTAAAGGTTGAGATCGGGGAGCTGTTTTTT.

The gene calls are TRBV20-1 and TRBJ1-6; D gene unclear. This CDR3 has 11 amino acids. V was pared by 6 bases and J by 9 bases, with 9 bases between. CDR1 and CDR2 from the germline V gene are DFQATT and SNEGSKA (reference sequence). The DNA for the CDR3 is TGCAGTGCCCCGTTCTCTTCACCCCTCCACTTT. Translated: CSAPFSSPLHF.

CDR3 coding DNA: TGTGCCACGGGTGGCGACACCGGGGAGCTGTTTTTT. Translation gives CATGGDTGELFF. This chain joins TRBV3-1 and TRBJ2-2, with D unresolved. CDR1 is LGHDT, CDR2 YNNKEL, per germline (reference sequence). V was trimmed by 10 bases and J by 3 bases, leaving 9 bases between them. The CDR3 has 12 residues.

This clonotype was observed many times. The chain is built from TRBV3-1 and TRBJ2-1, with D maybe TRBD1 (6 bases). V was clipped by 0 bases and J by 10 bases, with 22 bases between them. Germline lookup yields CDR1 LGHDT and CDR2 YNNKEL (reference sequence). There are 17 residues in the CDR3. In DNA, the CDR3 is TGTGCCAGCAGCCAAGATGGAGACAGGTTTTCCCAATTAGAGCAGTTCTTC. As protein: CASSQDGDRFSQLEQFF.

The chain has TRBV3-1 and TRBJ2-4; possibly TRBD1 or TRBD2 for D (5 bases each). V lost 6 bases and J lost 3, with 18 bases in between. This CDR3 region has 16 residues. Germline V gene sequence: CDR1 LGHDT, CDR2 YNNKEL (reference sequence). CDR3 sequence reads: CASSHTSGTSKNIQYF. The CDR3 region has the DNA TGTGCCAGCAGTCACACTAGTGGGACCAGCAAAAACATTCAGTACTTC. Filled out from reference TRBV3-1 and TRBJ2-4, the complete variable domain reads DTAVSQTPKYLVTQMGNDKSIKCEQNLGHDTMYWYKQDSKKFLKIMFSYNNKELIINETVPNRFSPKSPDKAHLNLHINSLELGDSAVYFCASSHTSGTSKNIQYFGAGTRLSVL.

V gene TRBV7-2 combines with J gene TRBJ1-2; tentatively, D is TRBD1 (5 bases). This CDR3 has 15 amino acids. From germline, CDR1 is SGHTA and CDR2 FQGNSA. V was cut by 1 base and J by 1 base, with 10 bases left in between. CDR3 nucleotide sequence: TGTGCCAGCAGCTTAGGCAGGGTGTATAACTATGGCTACACCTTC. This translates into CASSLGRVYNYGYTF.